This T cell receptor beta chain stems from a study of blood T cell repertoires in COVID-19. Looking at the study overall: PBMCs, B-cell-depleted T cells, or T cells were the source of the cDNA or gDNA that made up the material.

The table came from immunoSEQ multiplex PCR; TCRdb's copy has only in-frame clones and leaves some out. The sample lists hundreds of thousands of clones, roughly 86% occurring once. CDR3 length: 14 amino acids. Trimming removed 6 bases from V and 6 bases from J, with 15 bases in between. The germline V gene encodes CDR1 MNHNY and CDR2 SVGAGI (reference sequence). Sequenced sample: peripheral blood. The receptor was isolated from a woman aged 25 to 39 with COVID-19, enrolled during active disease. The gene calls are TRBV6-6 and TRBJ1-3; D is possibly TRBD1 (5 bases). CDR3 nucleotides: TGTGCCAGCAGGCCCCCGGGGGGTTCAAACACCATATATTTT. Protein product: CASRPPGGSNTIYF.